This entry features one TCR beta chain sequence. The antigen remains unidentified. These data originate in a study of post-analysis software for immune sequencing data. Study summary: Courses of disease covered relapsing-remitting, secondary progressive and progressive-relapsing multiple sclerosis. Study-level points and caveats: Comparison with controls showed significantly lower normalized Chao1 diversity in multiple sclerosis patients.

Unique-molecular-identifier-tagged TCR beta cDNA libraries were used. cDNA molecules numbering roughly 500,000 came from approximately 1 to 10 million T cells. MiXCR, applied by TCRdb to the PCR reads, yields one record per CDR3 protein. In the table there are a few hundred thousand distinct CDR3 sequences, 30% to 40% of which are singletons. The TCR sequence derives from a girl aged 2-17 years with multiple sclerosis. What was sequenced was blood.

The CDR3 is CAIRGGVDEKLYF. CDR3 sequence (DNA): TGTGCCATCAGGGGGGGCGTAGATGAAAAACTGTATTTT. This chain connects TRBV10-3 to TRBJ2-3; either TRBD1 or TRBD2 may supply D (6 bases each). Germline lookup yields CDR1 ENHRY and CDR2 SYGVKD. V was trimmed by 6 bases and J by 14 bases, leaving 21 bases between them. The CDR3 runs 13 residues.